This T cell receptor beta chain originates from a study of CD8 T cells in ankylosing spondylitis. This clonotype was found many times. Its target is unknown. TCRdb re-analysed the 5' RACE reads in MiXCR, keeping a single row per CDR3 protein. The repertoire holds approximately 180,000 distinct CDR3 sequences, with roughly 18% as singletons. The germline V gene encodes CDR1 SGHAT and CDR2 FQNNGV. The CDR3 length is 17 residues. The V and J ends lost 1 base and 4 bases, in that order; junction bases with no gene match: 8. Study conclusions and caveats: Significant enrichment of disease-linked clones was reported in matched ankylosing spondylitis synovial fluid. Those disease-linked clones were CD8+; they were also relatively rare in peripheral blood. For ankylosing spondylitis blood, a TCR beta motif of about eight highly homologous variants appeared characteristic.

Sequenced: blood, either unsorted or a sorted T cell fraction (not recorded which). The source is a male donor aged 10 to 35 with ankylosing spondylitis or in good health (not recorded which). This sequence joins TRBV11-2 and TRBJ2-1, with TRBD2 matching 9 bases. The CDR3 is CASSLGMGGRGYNEQFF. The CDR3 DNA reads as TGTGCCAGCAGCTTAGGAATGGGCGGGAGGGGATACAATGAGCAGTTCTTC.